What follows describes a single TCR beta chain. Authors' data handling: From reference gene primer amplification, estimates of nucleated cell counts were derived. Assay used: immunoSEQ multiplex PCR; TCRdb lists only in-frame clones, some missing. V, J and clone size derive from that table, while D and trimming were established from the DNA sequence. This sample has 150,000 to 170,000 clones, with 91% found just once. Between the trimmed V and J ends, which lost 2 bases and 1 base, there was a span of 5 bases. This CDR3 is 13 amino acids long. Germline CDR1 and CDR2: MDHEN and SYDVKM. The record originates from a study of blood T cell repertoires in COVID-19. In the study overall: The United States, Italy and Spain were the sources of the acute and convalescent COVID-19 samples. From T cells, B-cell-depleted T cells, or PBMCs came the material, which was cDNA or gDNA.

The sequenced material came from peripheral blood. The V call is TRBV28, the J call TRBJ1-1, with D possibly TRBD1 on 5 matching bases. The receptor comes from a man over 45 with acute or convalescent COVID-19. CDR3 protein: CASSLQGNTEAFF. The CDR3 DNA follows: TGTGCCAGCAGTTTACAGGGGAACACTGAAGCTTTCTTT. Using reference TRBV28 and TRBJ1-1 for the parts outside the CDR3, the full variable domain is DVKVTQSSRYLVKRTGEKVFLECVQDMDHENMFWYRQDPGLGLRLIYFSYDVKMKEKGDIPEGYSVSREKKERFSLILESASTNQTSMYLCASSLQGNTEAFFGQGTRLTVV.